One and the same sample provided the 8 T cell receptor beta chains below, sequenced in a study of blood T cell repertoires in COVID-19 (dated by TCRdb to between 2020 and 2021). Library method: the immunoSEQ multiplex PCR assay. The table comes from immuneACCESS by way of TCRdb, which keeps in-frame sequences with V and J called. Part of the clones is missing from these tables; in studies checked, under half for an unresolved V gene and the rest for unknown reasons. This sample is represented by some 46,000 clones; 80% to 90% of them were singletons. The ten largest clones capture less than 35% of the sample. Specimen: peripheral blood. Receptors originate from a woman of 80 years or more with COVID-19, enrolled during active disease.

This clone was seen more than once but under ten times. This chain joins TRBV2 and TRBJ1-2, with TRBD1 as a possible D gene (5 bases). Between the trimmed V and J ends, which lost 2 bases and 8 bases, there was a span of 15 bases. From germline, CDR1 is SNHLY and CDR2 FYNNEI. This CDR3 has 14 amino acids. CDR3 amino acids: CASSEQEGILGYTF. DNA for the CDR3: TGTGCCAGCAGTGAACAGGAGGGGATCCTAGGCTACACCTTC.

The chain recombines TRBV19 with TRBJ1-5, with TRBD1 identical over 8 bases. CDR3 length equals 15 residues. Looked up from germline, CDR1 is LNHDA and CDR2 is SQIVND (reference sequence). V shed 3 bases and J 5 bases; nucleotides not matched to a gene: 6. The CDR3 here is CASSMQGAGDQPQHF. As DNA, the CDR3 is TGTGCCAGTAGTATGCAGGGGGCCGGGGATCAGCCCCAGCATTTT.

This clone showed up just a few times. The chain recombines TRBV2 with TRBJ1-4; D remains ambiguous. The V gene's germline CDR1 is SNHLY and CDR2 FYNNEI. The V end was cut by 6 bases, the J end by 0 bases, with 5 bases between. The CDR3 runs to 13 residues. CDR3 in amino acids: CASSPTTNEKLFF. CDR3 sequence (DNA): TGTGCCAGCAGCCCCACAACTAATGAAAAACTGTTTTTT. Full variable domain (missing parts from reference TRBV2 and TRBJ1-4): EPEVTQTPSHQVTQMGQEVILRCVPISNHLYFYWYRQILGQKVEFLVSFYNNEISEKSEIFDDQFSVERPDGSNFTLKIRSTKLEDSAMYFCASSPTTNEKLFFGSGTQLSVL.

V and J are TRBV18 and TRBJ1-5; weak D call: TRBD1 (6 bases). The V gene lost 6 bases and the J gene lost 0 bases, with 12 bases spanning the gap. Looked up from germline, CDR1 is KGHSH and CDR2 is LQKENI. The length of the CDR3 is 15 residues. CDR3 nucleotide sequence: TGTGCCAGCTCCTCCCTGGACAGTAGCAATCAGCCCCAGCATTTT. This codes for CASSSLDSSNQPQHF.

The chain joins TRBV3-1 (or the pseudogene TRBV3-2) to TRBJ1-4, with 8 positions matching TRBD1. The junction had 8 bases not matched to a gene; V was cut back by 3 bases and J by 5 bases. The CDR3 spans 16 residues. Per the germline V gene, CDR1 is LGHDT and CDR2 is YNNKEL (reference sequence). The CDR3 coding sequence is TGTGCCAGCAGCCAGCCCTGGACAGGGCCGAATGAAAAACTGTTTTTT. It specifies CASSQPWTGPNEKLFF.

CDR3 DNA: TGTGCCAGCAGTTACGGACTAGCCCAAGAGACCCAGTACTTC. This translates into CASSYGLAQETQYF. This sequence joins TRBV6-2 or TRBV6-3 and TRBJ2-5; 8 nucleotides agree with TRBD2. The CDR3 runs 14 residues. Germline lookup yields CDR1 MNHEY and CDR2 SVGEGT. Unmatched junction bases numbered 0, after V lost 2 bases and J lost 1 base.

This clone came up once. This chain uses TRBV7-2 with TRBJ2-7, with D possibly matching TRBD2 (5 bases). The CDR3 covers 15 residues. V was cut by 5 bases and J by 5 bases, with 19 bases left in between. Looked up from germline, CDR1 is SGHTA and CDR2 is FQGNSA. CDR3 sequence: CASSPFSTRGNEQYF. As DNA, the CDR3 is TGTGCCAGCAGCCCCTTCTCGACCCGAGGGAACGAGCAGTACTTC.

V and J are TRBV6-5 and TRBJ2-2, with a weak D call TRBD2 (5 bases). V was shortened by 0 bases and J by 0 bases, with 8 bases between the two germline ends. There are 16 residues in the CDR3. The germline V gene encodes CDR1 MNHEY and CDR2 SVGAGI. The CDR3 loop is CASSYSPGANTGELFF. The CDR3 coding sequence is TGTGCCAGCAGTTACTCCCCCGGGGCGAACACCGGGGAGCTGTTTTTT.